This record concerns one T cell receptor (beta chain) sequence. What it recognizes is unknown. This specimen belongs to a study of blood T cells in healthy people across ages. The CDR3 contains 15 residues. Germline V CDR1 and CDR2: KGHDR, SFDVKD. Trimming removed 4 bases from V and 3 bases from J, with 14 bases in between. Whole-study results and caveats: Donor CMV status was unknown, possibly confounding expanded clonotype changes. Significant beta diversity loss was already apparent by age approximately 40, declining roughly linearly.

A second roughly 6 to 11 cycle PCR used barcoded and J-beta primers. Every single cDNA molecule received a tag from a template-switch adaptor with 12 random nucleotides. TCRdb passed the 5' RACE reads through MiXCR, listing each CDR3 protein once. The table has about 760,000 distinct CDR3 sequences, roughly three fifths seen once. The clonotype originates from a man aged 35 to 55 in good health. Sequenced sample: blood. The chain joins TRBV24-1 to TRBJ2-5; D possibly corresponds to TRBD2 (5 bases). The CDR3: CATSDPRGKKETQYF. The DNA of the CDR3 is TGTGCCACCAGTGACCCCCGAGGGAAAAAAGAGACCCAGTACTTC.